The 25 T cell receptor beta chains below all came from one sample that was sequenced in a study of T cell responses to AZD1222 COVID-19 vaccine. Clones were sequenced by immunoSEQ multiplex PCR, and TCRdb holds only the in-frame ones, with some missing. The sample shows 210,000 or so clones, 90% to 95% of them seen only once. Sequencing used peripheral blood, obtained on day 0 of MenACWY control vaccination. These receptor sequences come from an adult in good health.

This chain uses TRBV10-3 with TRBJ2-2; D remains unclear. CDR1 is ENHRY and CDR2 is SYGVKD in the germline V gene. Trimming removed 6 bases at V and 2 bases at J, with 10 bases between. This CDR3 spans 14 amino acids. CDR3 in amino acids: CAISQDLNTGELFF. The CDR3 DNA sequence: TGTGCCATCAGCCAAGACCTAAACACCGGGGAGCTGTTTTTT.

The chain couples TRBV19 to TRBJ1-5; D call uncertain. With 8 bases removed from V and 6 bases from J, the gap between germline ends came to 8 bases. The CDR3 runs 11 residues. Germline lookup yields CDR1 LNHDA and CDR2 SQIVND (reference sequence). The CDR3 region is CASGSGQPQHF. CDR3 bases: TGTGCCAGTGGTTCTGGTCAGCCCCAGCATTTT.

The sample holds one count of this clone. The chain recombines TRBV10-2 with TRBJ1-2; D is ambiguous. V lost 2 bases to trimming and J lost 3 bases, with 13 bases between them. This CDR3 region has 15 residues. The germline gives CDR1 WSHSY, CDR2 SAAADI. The CDR3 DNA reads as TGCGCCAGCAGTGAGAAACTATTAAGGGACTATGGCTACACCTTC. Translated: CASSEKLLRDYGYTF.

This clone showed up just a few times. This sequence joins TRBV7-9 and TRBJ2-1; D remains unclear. Trimming cost V 5 bases and J 4 bases, with 18 bases left between them. Per germline, CDR1 SEHNR and CDR2 FQNEAQ (reference sequence). This CDR3 contains 16 residues. Here the CDR3 DNA reads TGTGCCAGCAGCCCCCCCACCGGGTTCAAATACAATGAGCAGTTCTTC. Protein: CASSPPTGFKYNEQFF.

For the CDR3, the DNA is TGCAGCGTTGAAGATAGGTCTAACTATGGCTACACCTTC. Encoded protein: CSVEDRSNYGYTF. The V gene is TRBV29-1, the J gene TRBJ1-2, with unresolved D. This CDR3 spans 13 amino acids. Trimming pared 0 bases from V and 0 bases from J, leaving 5 bases between. The germline V gene has CDR1 SQVTM and CDR2 ANQGSEA.

V and J are TRBV9 and TRBJ1-6, with D hard to call. V gave up 2 bases and J gave up 6 bases, with 6 bases separating them. The CDR3 is 13 residues long. Germline V gene data show CDR1 as SGDLS and CDR2 as YYNGEE. The CDR3 DNA sequence: TGTGCCAGCAGCGTTGAAAGTAATTCACCCCTCCACTTT. It encodes CASSVESNSPLHF.

The rearrangement joins TRBV6-6 to TRBJ1-4; D not resolved. The CDR3 is 14 amino acids. Per the germline V gene, CDR1 is MNHNY and CDR2 is SVGAGI (reference sequence). V lost 5 bases, J lost 2 bases, and 9 bases lay in between. DNA for the CDR3: TGTGCCAGCAGTCTGGTGTACACTAATGAAAAACTGTTTTTT. The encoded protein is CASSLVYTNEKLFF.

The chain joins TRBV7-2 to TRBJ2-6; D not certain. With 8 bases removed from V and 0 bases from J, the gap between germline ends came to 8 bases. In germline, CDR1 is SGHTA, CDR2 FQGNSA. This CDR3 has 14 residues. The CDR3 here is CASGPLSGANVLTF. CDR3 in DNA: TGTGCCAGCGGACCCCTCTCTGGGGCCAACGTCCTGACTTTC.

This sequence joins TRBV11-2 and TRBJ2-7, with D possibly being TRBD1 (5 bases). Trimming left V 7 bases short and J 3 bases short, with 13 bases between. Germline V gene data show CDR1 as SGHAT and CDR2 as FQNNGV. The CDR3 is 13 residues long. In DNA form, the CDR3 reads TGTGCCAGCACTCAAGGAGACAGCTACGAGCAGTACTTC. Amino acids: CASTQGDSYEQYF.

A note on this clone: The same CDR3 arises from other DNA sequences in this sample as well. The rearrangement uses TRBV12-3 or TRBV12-4 and TRBJ2-2; D gene ambiguous. The CDR3 has 12 residues. The V end was cut by 8 bases, the J end by 6 bases, with 10 bases between. The DNA of the CDR3 is TGTGCCAGCTCCCCCCCTGCCGGGGAGCTGTTTTTT. Translation gives CASSPPAGELFF.

The genes are TRBV6-6 and TRBJ1-5; tentative D call: TRBD1 (6 bases). CDR3 length: 15 residues. CDR1 is MNHNY and CDR2 is SVGAGI in the germline V gene (reference sequence). With 5 bases removed from V and 3 bases from J, the gap between germline ends came to 14 bases. CDR3 sequence (DNA): TGTGCCAGCAGTCCCGTCAGGGGAACCAATCAGCCCCAGCATTTT. This codes for CASSPVRGTNQPQHF.

In DNA, the CDR3 is TGTGCCAGTAGTCTAACCGGGACACCTAAGTACAATGAGCAGTTCTTC. Residues: CASSLTGTPKYNEQFF. J is TRBJ2-1 and V is TRBV19; tentative D call: TRBD1 (6 bases). V dropped 5 bases and J dropped 4 bases, with 18 bases sitting between them. Per germline, CDR1 LNHDA and CDR2 SQIVND (reference sequence). The CDR3 runs to 16 residues.

The chain is built from TRBV27 and TRBJ1-5; 7 nucleotides align to TRBD1. Per germline, CDR1 MNHEY and CDR2 SMNVEV (reference sequence). The ends lost 2 bases at V and 1 base at J; junction bases unmatched: 2. The CDR3 runs to 15 residues. CDR3 DNA: TGTGCCAGCAGTTTAGTGACAGGGAGCAATCAGCCCCAGCATTTT. It is translated as CASSLVTGSNQPQHF.

This clone showed up just once. The V call is TRBV27, the J call TRBJ1-5; D is ambiguous. Germline V gene data show CDR1 as MNHEY and CDR2 as SMNVEV (reference sequence). The CDR3 is made up of 13 amino acids. V was pared by 2 bases and J by 1 base, with 3 bases between. The DNA of the CDR3 is TGTGCCAGCAGTTTACAAAGCAATCAGCCCCAGCATTTT. Residues: CASSLQSNQPQHF.

A note on this clone: Other DNA sequences in this sample translate to the same CDR3. The chain is built from TRBV27 and TRBJ1-2; no clear D. This CDR3 spans 13 amino acids. Germline lookup yields CDR1 MNHEY and CDR2 SMNVEV (reference sequence). The V and J ends lost 3 bases and 1 base respectively, with 6 bases between them. The CDR3 DNA sequence: TGTGCCAGCAGTTTGACTGGTAACTATGGCTACACCTTC. Translated, it gives CASSLTGNYGYTF.

V gene TRBV18 combines with J gene TRBJ2-1; 8 nucleotides agree with TRBD1. This CDR3 contains 17 residues. Germline V gene sequence: CDR1 KGHSH, CDR2 LQKENI. With 4 bases clipped from V and 0 bases from J, the junction kept 8 bases outside the gene matches. CDR3 in DNA: TGTGCCAGCTCACTAAGACAGGGGTCAAGCTCCTACAATGAGCAGTTCTTC. Translated: CASSLRQGSSSYNEQFF.

The J gene is TRBJ2-3, the V gene TRBV9, with 9 bases aligning to TRBD1. Germline loops: CDR1 SGDLS, CDR2 YYNGEE. The CDR3 totals 16 residues. J gave up 3 bases and V 3 bases, and 8 bases lay outside the gene matches. CDR3 protein: CASSALTGGGTDTQYF. In DNA, the CDR3 is TGTGCCAGCAGCGCTCTAACAGGGGGCGGAACAGATACGCAGTATTTT. Full variable domain (outside the CDR3, taken from reference TRBV9 and TRBJ2-3): DSGVTQTPKHLITATGQRVTLRCSPRSGDLSVYWYQQSLDQGLQFLIQYYNGEERAKGNILERFSAQQFPDLHSELNLSSLELGDSALYFCASSALTGGGTDTQYFGPGTRLTVL.

CDR3 sequence: CASSQGQGVEPQHF. The CDR3 coding sequence is TGTGCCAGCAGCCAGGGACAGGGGGTCGAGCCCCAGCATTTT. The chain is built from TRBV4-2 and TRBJ1-5; TRBD1 matches 11 bases. V trimming: 3 bases; J trimming: 8 bases; junction bases outside the gene matches: 3. Germline CDR1 LGHNA, CDR2 YNFKEQ. The CDR3 sequence is 14 residues long.

This CDR3 is CASIRGDRYTGELFF. CDR3 sequence (DNA): TGTGCCAGCATCAGGGGGGATAGGTACACCGGGGAGCTGTTTTTT. The chain recombines TRBV6-5 with TRBJ2-2; a possible D gene is TRBD1 (7 bases). The CDR3 consists of 15 residues. Germline-derived CDR1 and CDR2 are MNHEY and SVGAGI. V lost 7 bases and J 3 bases, leaving 15 bases between the germline ends.

This clone appeared a few times. The gene calls are TRBV6-2 or TRBV6-3 and TRBJ2-2; D tentatively reads TRBD1 or TRBD2 (5 bases each). Germline lookup yields CDR1 MNHEY and CDR2 SVGEGT. Trimming removed 4 bases from V and 3 bases from J, with 9 bases in between. This CDR3 is 14 amino acids long. The CDR3 protein is CASSSGADTGELFF. For the CDR3, the DNA is TGTGCCAGCAGTTCCGGGGCAGACACCGGGGAGCTGTTTTTT.

This sequence joins TRBV4-2 and TRBJ1-5; possibly TRBD1 for D (5 bases). Germline values: CDR1 LGHNA, CDR2 YNFKEQ. V gave up 0 bases and J gave up 11 bases, with 14 bases separating them. This CDR3 is built from 14 residues. CDR3 bases: TGTGCCAGCAGCCAAGATTCAGGGATGGGGGCCCAGCATTTT. Its protein product is CASSQDSGMGAQHF.

This chain links TRBV27 with TRBJ2-4; D is tentatively TRBD1 or TRBD2 (6 bases each). Per germline, CDR1 MNHEY and CDR2 SMNVEV (reference sequence). Trimming shortened V by 8 bases and J by 5 bases, and 19 bases separated the two germline ends. This CDR3 spans 15 amino acids. CDR3 DNA sequence: TGTGCCAGCCGGGGGATCGGCCGGACAGAAAACATTCAGTACTTC. It translates to CASRGIGRTENIQYF.

The chain employs TRBV4-1 and TRBJ1-2; 9 bases fit TRBD1. Germline CDR1 and CDR2: MGHRA and YSYEKL. J gave up 8 bases and V 4 bases, and 8 bases lay outside the gene matches. There are 14 residues in the CDR3. The CDR3 spells CASSPDGTGRGYTF. Here the CDR3 DNA reads TGCGCCAGCAGCCCAGATGGGACAGGGCGAGGCTACACCTTC.

The count of this clone is one. The chain carries TRBV7-2 and TRBJ1-2; a possible D gene is TRBD1 (5 bases). The V gene lost 2 bases and the J gene lost 5 bases, with 9 bases spanning the gap. The CDR3 runs 13 residues. The germline gives CDR1 SGHTA, CDR2 FQGNSA. The DNA for the CDR3 is TGTGCCAGCAGCTTACCCGGGGGATATGGCTACACCTTC. This gives the protein CASSLPGGYGYTF. The full variable domain, completed using reference TRBV7-2 and TRBJ1-2, is GAGVSQSPSNKVTEKGKDVELRCDPISGHTALYWYRQSLGQGLEFLIYFQGNSAPDKSGLPSDRFSAERTGGSVSTLTIQRTQQEDSAVYLCASSLPGGYGYTFGSGTRLTVV.

The chain employs TRBV5-5 and TRBJ1-5; D is unclear. The CDR3 extends over 15 amino acids. V lost 3 bases and J lost 3, with 13 bases in between. Germline CDR1 reads SGHKS; CDR2 reads YYEKEE (reference sequence). The CDR3 protein is CASSWSPADNQPQHF. The CDR3 DNA follows: TGTGCCAGCAGCTGGAGCCCGGCTGACAATCAGCCCCAGCATTTT.